The 8 T cell receptor beta chains below were found in one sample sequenced in a study of shared clonotypes between healthy human individuals. Profiled with immunoSEQ multiplex PCR; TCRdb holds only in-frame clones, not every one. Of approximately 530,000 clones detected, around 95% appear once; the ten largest clones hold 0.055% to 0.075%. The sample comprised naive CD4+ T cells sorted from blood. Subset indicated: CD45RA+ positively selected. The origin of the receptors is a woman aged 25 to 39 in good health.

The gene calls are TRBV14 and TRBJ1-6; D gene uncertain. This CDR3 comprises 12 residues. Per germline, CDR1 SGHDN and CDR2 FVKESK. Trimming removed 0 bases at V and 12 bases at J, with 6 bases between. The CDR3 spells CASSQEVGPLHF. For the CDR3, the DNA is TGTGCCAGCAGCCAAGAGGTCGGACCCCTCCACTTT.

The chain recombines TRBV7-2 with TRBJ1-2; 9 bases match TRBD1. CDR3 size: 15 residues. Germline V gene sequence: CDR1 SGHTA, CDR2 FQGNSA. Unmatched junction bases numbered 4, after V lost 0 bases and J lost 5 bases. CDR3 sequence reads: CASSLAPGTGYGYTF. The DNA for the CDR3 is TGTGCCAGCAGCTTAGCGCCAGGGACAGGGTATGGCTACACCTTC.

V and J are TRBV2 and TRBJ2-5; a weak D match, TRBD2 (6 bases). This CDR3 has 13 residues. The V end was cut by 6 bases, the J end by 5 bases, with 13 bases between. Germline assignment: CDR1 SNHLY and CDR2 FYNNEI. The chain's CDR3 is CASRASVGETQYF. As DNA, the CDR3 is TGTGCCAGCAGGGCTAGCGTCGGGGAGACCCAGTACTTC.

V gene TRBV5-4 combines with J gene TRBJ2-7; 11 bases match TRBD2. V lost 4 bases, J lost 5 bases, and 14 bases stayed unmatched. The CDR3 has 17 amino acids. Germline loops: CDR1 SGHNT, CDR2 YYREEE (reference sequence). CDR3 amino acids: CASSPTSGTSGLHEQYF. For the CDR3, the DNA is TGTGCCAGCAGCCCAACCTCCGGGACTAGCGGTCTCCACGAGCAGTACTTC.

This clone showed up just once. V usage is TRBV18 and J usage is TRBJ2-6; no reliable D call. The CDR3 spans 14 residues. V was cut by 6 bases and J by 3 bases, with 9 bases left in between. The germline V gene encodes CDR1 KGHSH and CDR2 LQKENI. As DNA, the CDR3 is TGTGCCAGCTCCCCTAGGGTTGGGGCCAACGTCCTGACTTTC. Translation gives CASSPRVGANVLTF.

J is TRBJ2-3 and V is TRBV19, with 13 bases identical to TRBD2. The germline CDR1 and CDR2 sequences are LNHDA and SQIVND (reference sequence). The CDR3 is 19 residues long. Unmatched junction bases numbered 10, after V lost 4 bases and J lost 0 bases. CDR3 amino acids: CASSNSYGLAGVSTDTQYF. Here the CDR3 DNA reads TGTGCCAGTAGTAACTCTTACGGACTAGCGGGAGTTAGCACAGATACGCAGTATTTT.

The chain is built from TRBV7-2 and TRBJ1-1, with a possible D match to TRBD1 (6 bases). This CDR3 has 13 residues. The germline V gene has CDR1 SGHTA and CDR2 FQGNSA. V shed 7 bases and J shed 0 bases, with 9 bases lying between them. The CDR3 DNA follows: TGTGCCAGCACCGGACAGTTGAACACTGAAGCTTTCTTT. Amino acid sequence: CASTGQLNTEAFF.

The gene calls are TRBV19 and TRBJ1-1; TRBD1 matches at 8 bases. The CDR3 contains 14 residues. The junction had 3 bases not matched to a gene; V was cut back by 3 bases and J by 3 bases. Germline loops: CDR1 LNHDA, CDR2 SQIVND (reference sequence). The CDR3 loop reads CASSIQGADTEAFF. The CDR3 DNA reads TGTGCCAGTAGTATTCAGGGGGCCGACACTGAAGCTTTCTTT.